This TCR beta chain was sequenced for a study of blood T cell repertoires in COVID-19. Study-wide background: Italy, Spain and the United States were the sources of the convalescent and acute COVID-19 samples. PBMCs, B-cell-depleted T cells, or T cells provided the cDNA or gDNA that made up the material.

One Seattle source followed patients from active infection through their disease course. Trimming stripped 0 bases from V and 4 bases from J, with 10 bases between. The CDR3 runs to 14 residues. Germline V gives CDR1 LGHNA, CDR2 YSLEER. Original processing methods: Cell counts per sample came from amplifying reference gene primers. Data came from immunoSEQ multiplex PCR; TCRdb stores just in-frame clones and leaves some out. V and J calls and clone size are as listed in that table; D and trimming were resolved from the DNA. The sample has roughly 88,000 clones, 87% seen once. The chain is built from TRBV4-3 and TRBJ2-7, with D perhaps matching TRBD1 (8 bases). This receptor was taken from a woman aged 55 to 70 with COVID-19, enrolled during active disease. Material: peripheral blood. CDR3 nucleotide sequence: TGCGCCAGCAGCCAAGAACAGGGGGGGTACGAGCAGTACTTC. Its protein is CASSQEQGGYEQYF.